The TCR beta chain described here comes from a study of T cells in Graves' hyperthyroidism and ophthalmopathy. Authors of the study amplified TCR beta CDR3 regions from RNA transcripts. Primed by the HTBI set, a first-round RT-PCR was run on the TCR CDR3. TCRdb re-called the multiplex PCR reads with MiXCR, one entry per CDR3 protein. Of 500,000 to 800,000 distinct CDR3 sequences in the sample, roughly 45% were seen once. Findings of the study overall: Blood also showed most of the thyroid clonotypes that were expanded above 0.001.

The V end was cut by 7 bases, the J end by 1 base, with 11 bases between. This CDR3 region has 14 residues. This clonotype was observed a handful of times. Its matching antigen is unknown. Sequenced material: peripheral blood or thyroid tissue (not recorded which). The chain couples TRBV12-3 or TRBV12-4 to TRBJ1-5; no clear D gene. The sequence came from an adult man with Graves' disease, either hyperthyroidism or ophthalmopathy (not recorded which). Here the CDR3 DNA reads TGTGCCAGCATCATGGCGGGGAGCAATCAGCCCCAGCATTTT. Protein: CASIMAGSNQPQHF.